The T cell receptor (beta chain) described here comes from a study of molecular identifiers for immune sequencing clone quantification. Overall study findings and caveats: Identical barcode-sharing TCR molecules could lead to underestimated sizes for highly expanded clones. Clones carrying above 20 RNA copies accounted for over 98% of effector molecules, under 1% in naive cells. Jurkat TCR RNA that was spiked in from one cell was reportedly detectable among around 1 million naive cells.

Making the bulk TCR libraries relied on previously described methods and listed TCR primers. One entry per CDR3 protein results from TCRdb running MiXCR on the PCR reads. The data show 88,000 or so distinct CDR3 sequences, 21% seen once. Notes on this clonotype: Its antigen remains unidentified. Just one base apart from a much larger clone, this may be a read error.

Germline loops: CDR1 SGHDN, CDR2 FVKESK. Trimming took 0 bases from V and 5 from J; bases not matched to a gene: 8. The CDR3 is made up of 16 amino acids. The chain uses TRBV14 and TRBJ2-3, with TRBD1 matching over 7 bases. The receptor was derived from a human donor in good health. Some libraries in this study had Jurkat cell RNA spiked in. The sequencing input was naive CD8+ T cells from blood, with Jurkat cell RNA spiked in. Subset given: FACS-sorted CD8+CD4-CCR7+CD45RA+ naive T cells. The CDR3 sequence is CASSQDPTGYIDTQYF. CDR3 bases: TGTGCCAGCAGCCAAGATCCGACAGGGTACATAGATACGCAGTATTTT.